The rows below give T cell receptor beta chains drawn from one sample of a study of blood T cell repertoires in COVID-19. Data came from immunoSEQ multiplex PCR; TCRdb stores just in-frame clones and leaves some out. The sample carries about half a million clones, 80% to 90% recorded once. The sample taken for sequencing was peripheral blood. The origin of the receptors is a human donor in a cohort sampled during active COVID-19. The CDR3 runs from the conserved cysteine through the conserved F or W. The D gene is left open where the match is weak. Not all rows give a size; the values are once, few, many and, for expanded clones, a class.

>NA|16|NA|TRBJ1-1|TRBV5-6
TGTGCCAGCAGCTCATATCCCGGGACAAGGAACACTGAAGCTTTCTTT
CASSSYPGTRNTEAFF
>NA|13|NA|TRBJ2-2|TRBV15
TGTGCCACCGCACAGGGGAACACCGGGGAGCTGTTTTTT
CATAQGNTGELFF
>NA|14|NA|TRBJ2-7|TRBV7-2
TGTGCCAGCAGCTTAGGAGGGAGAGCTTACGAGCAGTACTTC
CASSLGGRAYEQYF
>TRBD1|14|once|TRBJ1-5|TRBV4-1
TGCGCCAGCAGCCAAGAACAGGGGGCTCAGCCCCAGCATTTT
CASSQEQGAQPQHF
>TRBD1|15|NA|TRBJ1-2|TRBV11-2
TGTGCCAGCAGCCGGGACAGGGGTGAAAACTATGGCTACACCTTC
CASSRDRGENYGYTF
>NA|17|NA|TRBJ2-7|TRBV9
TGTGCCAGCAGCGTAGACCTGGGAGGCCTCCCATCCTACGAGCAGTACTTC
CASSVDLGGLPSYEQYF
>TRBD1|17|NA|TRBJ1-1|TRBV11-2
TGTGCCAGCAGCTTAGCCGGGACAGCAGGTCTTAACACTGAAGCTTTCTTT
CASSLAGTAGLNTEAFF
>TRBD1|18|once|TRBJ2-3|TRBV5-1
TGCGCCAGCAGCTTACTTATTGGGACAGGAGCTAGCACAGATACGCAGTATTTT
CASSLLIGTGASTDTQYF
>TRBD1|14|many|TRBJ1-2|TRBV3-1/TRBV3-2
TGTGCCAGCAGCTTAGACAGGGTCGACTATGGCTACACCTTC
CASSLDRVDYGYTF
>NA|15|few|TRBJ2-1|TRBV6-6
TGTGCCAGCAGTACGGACAGCCCCGGACCCAATGAGCAGTTCTTC
CASSTDSPGPNEQFF